What follows describes a single T cell receptor (beta chain). No antigen is known for it. Sequenced by immunoSEQ multiplex PCR; TCRdb stores in-frame clones only, minus some. Of 50,000 or so clones listed, about 91% were seen once; the top ten hold more than 2%. Time point in this sample: week 11, during vaccination. The vaccine gave 300 ug of a 20-mer mutant IDH1 peptide subcutaneously per dose. The data stem from a study of a mutant IDH1 vaccine in newly diagnosed glioma. Study-level information: There were eight vaccinations for patients, given in weeks 1, 3, 5, 7, 11, 15, 19 and 23.

The CDR3 has 15 amino acids. In germline, CDR1 is LNHNV, CDR2 YYDKDF (reference sequence). J was trimmed by 1 base and V by 6 bases; bases with no gene match: 7. The material was PBMCs, obtained from a glioma patient whose treatment included an IDH1 peptide vaccine. This clonotype was obtained from a man between 50 and 59 years old with glioma. V is TRBV15 and J is TRBJ2-5, with TRBD2 identical over 8 bases. CDR3 protein: CATSAVRGGQETQYF. CDR3 nucleotides: TGTGCCACCAGTGCTGTCCGGGGGGGCCAAGAGACCCAGTACTTC. Combining the CDR3 with reference TRBV15 and TRBJ2-5 gives the whole variable domain DAMVIQNPRYQVTQFGKPVTLSCSQTLNHNVMYWYQQKSSQAPKLLFHYYDKDFNNEADTPDNFQSRRPNTSFCFLDIRSPGLGDTAMYLCATSAVRGGQETQYFGPGTRLLVL.